The 19 T cell receptor beta chains below were found in one sample sequenced in a study of PD-L1 blockade in urothelial cancer. The protocol was immunoSEQ multiplex PCR, while the TCRdb copy is restricted to in-frame clones and leaves out a portion. This sample has 86,000 or so clones, with more than 70% found just once. This sample's time point: pretreatment peripheral blood. The sample was PBMCs, taken around atezolizumab (anti-PD-L1) treatment. The receptors shown here come from a man between 60 and 70 years old with urothelial cancer.

The V call is TRBV7-9, the J call TRBJ2-7, with D possibly being TRBD2 (6 bases). Germline CDR1 and CDR2: SEHNR and FQNEAQ (reference sequence). The CDR3 totals 14 residues. The germline V and J ends were trimmed by 5 bases and 3 bases, with 14 bases remaining between them. CDR3 sequence reads: CASSPQSGLYEQYF. The CDR3 DNA follows: TGTGCCAGCAGCCCACAGTCGGGACTCTACGAGCAGTACTTC. The variable domain in full, with the rest retrieved from reference TRBV7-9 and TRBJ2-7, is DTGVSQNPRHKITKRGQNVTFRCDPISEHNRLYWYRQTLGQGPEFLTYFQNEAQLEKSRLLSDRFSAERPKGSFSTLEIQRTEQGDSAMYLCASSPQSGLYEQYFGPGTRLTVT.

In its sample, this clone was seen once. This chain links TRBV19 with TRBJ2-7; a possible D gene is TRBD2 (5 bases). Germline CDR1 and CDR2: LNHDA and SQIVND (reference sequence). V was trimmed by 4 bases and J by 0 bases, leaving 10 bases between them. CDR3 length: 14 amino acids. CDR3 bases: TGTGCCAGTAGTAACCGACGGGACTCCTACGAGCAGTACTTC. Protein: CASSNRRDSYEQYF.

The chain carries TRBV9 and TRBJ2-2; TRBD2 agrees at 10 bases. The CDR3 has 14 residues. Germline V gene lookup returns CDR1 SGDLS and CDR2 YYNGEE. V dropped 5 bases and J dropped 7; count of bases not matched to a gene: 5. In DNA, the CDR3 is TGTGCCAGCAGGAGGACTAGCGGTAGCGGGGAGCTGTTTTTT. It specifies CASRRTSGSGELFF.

A few counts support this clone. V gene TRBV9 combines with J gene TRBJ2-1; 15 bases line up with TRBD2. CDR1 and CDR2 (germline): SGDLS, YYNGEE. Trimming cost V 3 bases and J 7 bases; bases outside gene matches: 14. This CDR3 has 19 residues. The DNA of the CDR3 is TGTGCCAGCAGCGCATACCTCGGACTAGCGGGAGGGCACGGTAATGAGCAGTTCTTC. Protein: CASSAYLGLAGGHGNEQFF. The full variable domain, with the rest looked up from reference TRBV9 and TRBJ2-1, is DSGVTQTPKHLITATGQRVTLRCSPRSGDLSVYWYQQSLDQGLQFLIQYYNGEERAKGNILERFSAQQFPDLHSELNLSSLELGDSALYFCASSAYLGLAGGHGNEQFFGPGTRLTVL.

This clone has a single count. This rearrangement joins TRBV30 to TRBJ2-5; TRBD2 matches 8 bases. Germline V gene data show CDR1 as GTSNPN and CDR2 as SVGIG (reference sequence). V lost 5 bases to trimming and J lost 8 bases; unmatched junction nucleotides: 7. The CDR3 loop spans 12 amino acids. The chain's CDR3 is CAWATGGETQYF. The CDR3 bases are TGTGCCTGGGCTACGGGGGGGGAAACCCAGTACTTC.

This chain uses TRBV19 with TRBJ2-5, with a possible D match to TRBD1 (5 bases). V was pared by 5 bases and J by 2 bases, with 12 bases between. The CDR3 extends over 14 amino acids. Germline V gives CDR1 LNHDA, CDR2 SQIVND (reference sequence). The CDR3 nucleotides read TGTGCCAGTAGTCGCCTAGGGGTTCAAGAGACCCAGTACTTC. Its protein is CASSRLGVQETQYF.

The chain uses TRBV5-1 and TRBJ2-7; the D gene is possibly TRBD1 (6 bases). This CDR3 region has 16 residues. Trimming removed 0 bases at V and 11 bases at J, with 24 bases between. CDR1 is SGHRS, CDR2 YFSETQ, per germline. CDR3 sequence reads: CASSLDIGGGSPREYF. The DNA of the CDR3 is TGCGCCAGCAGCTTGGACATCGGTGGGGGCTCGCCTCGGGAGTACTTC. Supplemented by reference TRBV5-1 and TRBJ2-7, the full variable domain reads KAGVTQTPRYLIKTRGQQVTLSCSPISGHRSVSWYQQTPGQGLQFLFEYFSETQRNKGNFPGRFSGRQFSNSRSEMNVSTLELGDSALYLCASSLDIGGGSPREYFGPGTRLTVT.

This chain uses TRBV30 with TRBJ1-1, with D perhaps matching TRBD1 (5 bases). The V gene's germline CDR1 is GTSNPN and CDR2 SVGIG (reference sequence). The CDR3 is made up of 14 amino acids. V was cut by 5 bases and J by 6 bases, with 19 bases left in between. The CDR3 is CAWGPLWGASEAFF. CDR3 nucleotides: TGTGCCTGGGGACCCCTTTGGGGCGCCTCTGAAGCTTTCTTT.

The CDR3 protein is CASSLYRGLNYEQYF. CDR3 bases: TGTGCCAGCAGCCTGTACAGGGGGCTGAACTACGAGCAGTACTTC. V and J are TRBV11-3 and TRBJ2-7; TRBD1 matches 9 bases. The ends lost 5 bases at V and 3 bases at J; junction bases unmatched: 8. This CDR3 is built from 15 residues. Looked up from germline, CDR1 is SGHNT and CDR2 is YENEEA.

The chain recombines TRBV5-1 with TRBJ2-1, with D tentatively TRBD2 (6 bases). CDR1 and CDR2 from the germline V gene are SGHRS and YFSETQ. V was trimmed by 4 bases and J by 2 bases, leaving 10 bases between them. The CDR3 length is 14 residues. CDR3 loop: CASSTGGAYNEQFF. The CDR3 DNA is TGCGCCAGCAGCACTGGAGGGGCCTACAATGAGCAGTTCTTC.

The V call is TRBV7-9, the J call TRBJ2-7; TRBD1 is a possible D gene (5 bases). This CDR3 comprises 16 residues. Germline V gives CDR1 SEHNR, CDR2 FQNEAQ (reference sequence). Between the trimmed V and J ends, which lost 5 bases and 5 bases, there was a span of 22 bases. The CDR3 is CASSRQTVLFFNEQYF. The DNA of the CDR3 is TGTGCCAGCAGCCGACAGACAGTGTTATTCTTCAACGAGCAGTACTTC.

This chain uses TRBV10-3 with TRBJ2-1, with D maybe TRBD2 (5 bases). This CDR3 has 13 residues. V shed 7 bases and J shed 2 bases, with 9 bases lying between them. The germline V gene encodes CDR1 ENHRY and CDR2 SYGVKD. CDR3 in DNA: TGTGCCATCACAGCGGATCCCTACAATGAGCAGTTCTTC. It specifies CAITADPYNEQFF.

The chain has TRBV5-6 and TRBJ2-5; 10 bases fit TRBD2. This CDR3 is built from 15 residues. Germline V gene lookup returns CDR1 SGHDT and CDR2 YYEEEE. V was clipped by 1 base and J by 1 base; unmatched bases: 1. The CDR3 is CASSLLAGAQETQYF. CDR3 nucleotides: TGTGCCAGCAGCTTGCTAGCGGGGGCCCAAGAGACCCAGTACTTC.

The rearrangement joins TRBV28 to TRBJ2-2; D uncertain. The germline V and J ends were trimmed by 5 bases and 7 bases, with 8 bases remaining between them. The CDR3 totals 12 residues. From germline, CDR1 is MDHEN and CDR2 SYDVKM. CDR3 sequence reads: CASSLPVGELFF. CDR3 sequence (DNA): TGTGCCAGCAGTCTTCCGGTCGGGGAGCTGTTTTTT.

The V and J genes are TRBV5-4 and TRBJ1-4; 7 nucleotides align to TRBD1. The CDR3 consists of 15 residues. The junction had 5 bases not matched to a gene; V was cut back by 3 bases and J by 3 bases. Germline values: CDR1 SGHNT, CDR2 YYREEE (reference sequence). The CDR3 DNA reads as TGTGCCAGCAGCTCCGGACAGGACGCTAATGAAAAACTGTTTTTT. It codes for CASSSGQDANEKLFF.

This clone is classed as medium-sized. The rearrangement uses TRBV27 and TRBJ1-6; possible D gene TRBD1, 6 bases. Trimming removed 6 bases at V and 10 bases at J, with 16 bases between. Per germline, CDR1 MNHEY and CDR2 SMNVEV (reference sequence). CDR3 length: 14 amino acids. The CDR3 loop is CASRLQGFGSPLHF. The DNA for the CDR3 is TGTGCCAGCAGACTCCAGGGGTTCGGGTCACCCCTCCACTTT.

The rearrangement uses TRBV27 and TRBJ1-1; possibly TRBD1 for D (5 bases). Germline CDR1 and CDR2: MNHEY and SMNVEV (reference sequence). Trimming pared 6 bases from V and 0 bases from J, leaving 14 bases between. The length of the CDR3 is 15 residues. CDR3 in DNA: TGTGCCAGCAGCCGTAGGGCAGGGATGAACACTGAAGCTTTCTTT. Amino acids: CASSRRAGMNTEAFF.

This rearrangement joins TRBV14 to TRBJ2-7; D call uncertain. From germline, CDR1 is SGHDN and CDR2 FVKESK. V lost 5 bases to trimming and J lost 3 bases, with 17 bases between them. CDR3 length: 15 residues. DNA of the CDR3: TGTGCCAGCAGCTCCCGAGAGAAATCTCGCTACGAGCAGTACTTC. Amino acids: CASSSREKSRYEQYF.

The chain is built from TRBV2 and TRBJ1-2; 8 bases align to TRBD1. The CDR3 runs to 14 residues. The ends lost 5 bases at V and 5 bases at J; junction bases unmatched: 7. Germline V gene data show CDR1 as SNHLY and CDR2 as FYNNEI. The CDR3 loop reads CASSRSRGRYGYTF. The CDR3 nucleotides read TGTGCCAGCAGTCGGTCCAGGGGGCGTTATGGCTACACCTTC.